This T cell receptor beta chain was obtained from a study of cytomegalovirus exposure and HLA in healthy donors. Study details: The 120 or so validation repertoires were reported in a later analysis to have been generated on the same platform as the roughly 670 first-cohort repertoires.

Study-wide points: As was reported, the classifier diagnosed cytomegalovirus status with high specificity and sensitivity. The listing of approximately 160 TCR beta chains classed them as cytomegalovirus-associated.

TCRdb's table, derived via immunoSEQ multiplex PCR, lists solely in-frame clones and lacks some. The sample includes 120,000 to 150,000 clones, roughly 87% seen only once; the top ten take roughly 4.5%. V gave up 5 bases and J gave up 3 bases, with 9 bases separating them. The CDR3 sequence is 13 residues long. Germline V gene sequence: CDR1 MDHEN, CDR2 SYDVKM. This clone was recorded once. Its antigen is unknown. The sequenced material came from PBMCs. The TCR sequence derives from a man in his late teens or twenties in good health and CMV-seropositive. This chain uses TRBV28 with TRBJ2-3, with TRBD1 as a possible D gene (5 bases). CDR3 region: CASSPRVTDTQYF. DNA for the CDR3: TGTGCCAGCAGTCCCAGGGTAACAGATACGCAGTATTTT.